One T cell receptor (beta chain) is described in this entry. Antigen unknown. The data stem from a study of T cell responses to AZD1222 COVID-19 vaccine. Study-level results: Females made up more of the donors, who were largely white British, and clonal diversity may have come out too low. Two AZD1222 doses significantly raised spike-specific TCR breadth and depth over controls.

The assay was immunoSEQ multiplex PCR, and TCRdb's table has in-frame clones only and misses some. The data hold 65,000 to 80,000 clones, with 83% observed a single time. Trimming took off 6 bases at V and 7 bases at J, with 18 bases between the two ends. Germline V CDR1 and CDR2: MNHEY, SVGAGI. This CDR3 spans 14 amino acids. The V and J genes are TRBV6-5 and TRBJ1-2, with unresolved D. Material: peripheral blood, obtained 28 days after the second AZD1222 dose. The TCR comes from an adult who received the AZD1222 COVID-19 vaccine. Here the CDR3 reads CASSKRASAGGYTF. CDR3 bases: TGTGCCAGCAGCAAACGGGCGTCCGCTGGTGGCTACACCTTC.